Below, 10 T cell receptor beta chains from the same sample are listed, as sequenced in a study of blood T cell repertoires in COVID-19. Only in-frame clones appear in the TCRdb table, and some are missing; sequencing was by immunoSEQ multiplex PCR. Of 30,000 to 35,000 clones listed, over 75% are singletons. Input material: peripheral blood. These receptors were taken from a man in his sixties with COVID-19, enrolled during active disease.

The chain joins TRBV19 to TRBJ2-1; 8 positions match TRBD2. CDR3 length: 15 residues. V shed 8 bases, J shed 0 bases, and the junction held 6 bases outside the gene matches. From germline, CDR1 is LNHDA and CDR2 SQIVND (reference sequence). CDR3 sequence (DNA): TGTGCCAGTGAACCGGGGACTAGCTCCTACAATGAGCAGTTCTTC. It codes for CASEPGTSSYNEQFF.

This clone was observed a few times. The chain employs TRBV10-1 and TRBJ2-1; 13 bases are a match to TRBD2. Germline values: CDR1 WNHNN, CDR2 SYGVQD (reference sequence). V shed 8 bases and J 9 bases; nucleotides not matched to a gene: 4. The CDR3 is 13 amino acids. CDR3 protein: CASRGLAGAEQFF. The CDR3 DNA is TGCGCCAGCCGAGGACTAGCGGGAGCTGAGCAGTTCTTC.

This chain connects TRBV30 to TRBJ2-1, with a weak D call TRBD2 (10 bases). From germline, CDR1 is GTSNPN and CDR2 SVGIG (reference sequence). This CDR3 comprises 14 residues. Trimming cost V 6 bases and J 10 bases, with 22 bases left between them. This CDR3 reads CACTGGLAGEEQFF. In DNA form, the CDR3 reads TGTGCCTGCACAGGGGGCCTAGCGGGAGAGGAGCAGTTCTTC.

This chain connects TRBV20-1 to TRBJ2-3; TRBD2 matches 14 bases. CDR3 length: 17 amino acids. V lost 3 bases and J lost 5; bases outside the gene matches: 10. Germline CDR1 DFQATT, CDR2 SNEGSKA (reference sequence). CDR3 bases: TGCAGTGCTAGTGCCGGGACTAGCGGGAGCGCAAGAGATACGCAGTATTTT. Its protein product is CSASAGTSGSARDTQYF.

The V gene is TRBV19, the J gene TRBJ1-4, with D unclear. The CDR3 sequence is 12 residues long. The germline gives CDR1 LNHDA, CDR2 SQIVND (reference sequence). Between the trimmed V and J ends, which lost 4 bases and 7 bases, there was a span of 7 bases. CDR3 loop: CASSSPGEKLFF. CDR3 nucleotide sequence: TGTGCCAGTAGTAGTCCGGGTGAAAAACTGTTTTTT. The full variable domain, in which reference TRBV19 and TRBJ1-4 provide the parts outside the CDR3, is DGGITQSPKYLFRKEGQNVTLSCEQNLNHDAMYWYRQDPGQGLRLIYYSQIVNDFQKGDIAEGYSVSREKKESFPLTVTSAQKNPTAFYLCASSSPGEKLFFGSGTQLSVL.

The rearrangement links TRBV7-8 to TRBJ2-7, with D maybe TRBD1 (5 bases). Trimming left V 4 bases short and J 3 bases short, with 10 bases between. The CDR3 is 13 residues long. Germline V lookup: CDR1 SGHVS, CDR2 FQNEAQ. The CDR3 DNA reads TGTGCCAGCAGCTCGACAGCCATCTACGAGCAGTACTTC. Translation: CASSSTAIYEQYF.

The CDR3 sequence is CASSDSTWGVGSPLHF. Here the CDR3 DNA reads TGTGCCAGCAGTGATTCCACTTGGGGGGTAGGTTCACCCCTCCACTTT. This chain links TRBV6-1 with TRBJ1-6; D is possibly TRBD1 (5 bases). From germline, CDR1 is MNHNS and CDR2 SASEGT. The ends were cut back, 3 bases at V and 9 bases at J, with 18 bases in the middle. The CDR3 covers 16 residues.

This sequence joins TRBV19 and TRBJ1-2; D is undetermined. With 7 bases removed from V and 8 bases from J, the gap between germline ends came to 23 bases. The CDR3 runs to 15 residues. Germline V gene data show CDR1 as LNHDA and CDR2 as SQIVND (reference sequence). CDR3 DNA: TGTGCCAGTACCACTAATCCGGGAGCCGGTGGGGGCTACACCTTC. This sequence encodes CASTTNPGAGGGYTF.

The V call is TRBV3-1 (or the pseudogene TRBV3-2), the J call TRBJ2-7, with 9 bases identical to TRBD1. Germline CDR1 and CDR2: LGHDT and YNNKEL (reference sequence). Unmatched junction bases numbered 8, after V lost 5 bases and J lost 0 bases. CDR3 length: 16 amino acids. The CDR3 protein is CASSNYRTGVSYEQYF. CDR3 bases: TGTGCCAGCAGCAACTACCGGACAGGGGTCTCCTACGAGCAGTACTTC.

This clone has only a few counts. The gene calls are TRBV5-1 and TRBJ1-1, with D possibly TRBD1 on 5 matching bases. V was shortened by 4 bases and J by 6 bases, with 19 bases between the two germline ends. Germline lookup yields CDR1 SGHRS and CDR2 YFSETQ. The CDR3 is 15 amino acids. The CDR3 nucleotides read TGCGCCAGCAGCGCGGAGGGGACGAGCCTCCCTGAAGCTTTCTTT. Amino acids: CASSAEGTSLPEAFF.